This is a list of T cell receptor beta chains from one sample in a study of shared clonotypes between healthy human individuals. Sequenced by immunoSEQ multiplex PCR; TCRdb stores in-frame clones only, minus some. The sample contains some 300,000 clones, less than 75% of which appear only once. The sequencing input was memory CD4+ T cells sorted from blood. Receptors originate from a man aged 30-40 years in good health. The CDR3 runs from the conserved cysteine through the conserved F or W. A D gene is named only where the DNA matches it firmly. Rows give clone size only sometimes, using once, few, many, or a class for an expanded clone.

clone size: NA; V gene: TRBV2; J gene: TRBJ1-5; D gene: NA; CDR3 length: 14; CDR3 protein: CASSERDRLQPQHF; CDR3 DNA: TGTGCCAGCAGTGAAAGGGATAGGCTGCAGCCCCAGCATTTT
clone size: NA; V gene: TRBV5-4; J gene: TRBJ2-2; D gene: NA; CDR3 length: 16; CDR3 protein: CASSLEANRGTGELFF; CDR3 DNA: TGTGCCAGCAGCTTGGAAGCCAACCGGGGCACCGGGGAGCTGTTTTTT
clone size: NA; V gene: TRBV2; J gene: TRBJ1-2; D gene: TRBD1; CDR3 length: 13; CDR3 protein: CASTDRDNYGYTF; CDR3 DNA: TGTGCCAGCACCGACAGGGATAACTATGGCTACACCTTC
clone size: NA; V gene: TRBV5-1; J gene: TRBJ1-1; D gene: TRBD1; CDR3 length: 13; CDR3 protein: CASSPRDSTEAFF; CDR3 DNA: TGCGCCAGCAGCCCCCGGGACAGCACTGAAGCTTTCTTT
clone size: few; V gene: TRBV5-1; J gene: TRBJ1-1; D gene: TRBD1; CDR3 length: 15; CDR3 protein: CASNRDRGGGTEAFF; CDR3 DNA: TGCGCCAGCAACCGGGACAGGGGAGGAGGCACTGAAGCTTTCTTT
clone size: NA; V gene: TRBV9; J gene: TRBJ2-7; D gene: TRBD2; CDR3 length: 14; CDR3 protein: CASSESGREDEQYF; CDR3 DNA: TGTGCCAGCAGTGAGTCGGGGCGGGAGGACGAGCAGTACTTC
clone size: NA; V gene: TRBV12-5; J gene: TRBJ2-3; D gene: TRBD2; CDR3 length: 16; CDR3 protein: CASGLILAGDTDTQYF; CDR3 DNA: TGTGCTAGTGGTTTGATCTTAGCGGGGGACACAGATACGCAGTATTTT
clone size: NA; V gene: TRBV5-1; J gene: TRBJ2-7; D gene: TRBD2; CDR3 length: 15; CDR3 protein: CASSLNSGRVGEQYF; CDR3 DNA: TGCGCCAGCAGCTTAAATAGCGGGAGGGTCGGCGAGCAGTACTTC
clone size: NA; V gene: TRBV5-6; J gene: TRBJ1-1; D gene: NA; CDR3 length: 16; CDR3 protein: CASSPLGEAGNTEAFF; CDR3 DNA: TGTGCCAGCAGCCCGTTGGGAGAGGCGGGAAACACTGAAGCTTTCTTT
clone size: NA; V gene: TRBV12-2; J gene: TRBJ2-3; D gene: NA; CDR3 length: 18; CDR3 protein: CASRFGEPRLSRTDTQYF; CDR3 DNA: TGTGCAAGTCGCTTTGGTGAGCCGAGGCTTAGTCGCACAGATACGCAGTATTTT
clone size: NA; V gene: TRBV6-1; J gene: TRBJ1-4; D gene: NA; CDR3 length: 16; CDR3 protein: CASSEFGGTENEKLFF; CDR3 DNA: TGTGCCAGCAGTGAATTTGGTGGGACCGAGAATGAAAAACTGTTTTTT
clone size: NA; V gene: TRBV11-2; J gene: TRBJ2-3; D gene: NA; CDR3 length: 12; CDR3 protein: CASSSRTDTQYF; CDR3 DNA: TGTGCCAGCAGCTCCCGCACAGATACGCAGTATTTT
clone size: once; V gene: TRBV5-1; J gene: TRBJ2-1; D gene: NA; CDR3 length: 13; CDR3 protein: CASTPPLDNEQFF; CDR3 DNA: TGCGCCAGCACCCCACCCCTCGACAATGAGCAGTTCTTC
clone size: once; V gene: TRBV18; J gene: TRBJ2-1; D gene: NA; CDR3 length: 13; CDR3 protein: CASSPEGYNEQFF; CDR3 DNA: TGTGCCAGCTCACCAGAAGGGTACAATGAGCAGTTCTTC
clone size: NA; V gene: TRBV9; J gene: TRBJ2-1; D gene: NA; CDR3 length: 13; CDR3 protein: CASSVVTGGEQFF; CDR3 DNA: TGTGCCAGCAGCGTAGTCACCGGGGGAGAGCAGTTCTTC
clone size: many; V gene: TRBV10-3; J gene: TRBJ2-7; D gene: TRBD2; CDR3 length: 15; CDR3 protein: CAISPNSGTYYEQYF; CDR3 DNA: TGTGCCATCAGCCCGAATAGCGGGACCTACTACGAGCAGTACTTC
clone size: few; V gene: TRBV30; J gene: TRBJ1-2; D gene: NA; CDR3 length: 14; CDR3 protein: CAWSVTRTNYGYTF; CDR3 DNA: TGTGCCTGGAGTGTAACACGGACCAACTATGGCTACACCTTC
clone size: NA; V gene: TRBV27; J gene: TRBJ1-1; D gene: TRBD1; CDR3 length: 15; CDR3 protein: CASSPRDRGLTEAFF; CDR3 DNA: TGTGCCAGCAGTCCCCGGGACAGGGGGTTAACTGAAGCTTTCTTT
clone size: NA; V gene: TRBV5-1; J gene: TRBJ2-1; D gene: NA; CDR3 length: 15; CDR3 protein: CASSLEQGSYNEQFF; CDR3 DNA: TGCGCCAGCAGCTTGGAACAGGGCTCCTACAATGAGCAGTTCTTC
clone size: NA; V gene: TRBV10-1; J gene: TRBJ2-1; D gene: NA; CDR3 length: 13; CDR3 protein: CASITGVGDEQFF; CDR3 DNA: TGCGCCAGCATCACTGGAGTGGGAGATGAGCAGTTCTTC
clone size: NA; V gene: TRBV29-1; J gene: TRBJ2-3; D gene: NA; CDR3 length: 11; CDR3 protein: CSGGFTDTQYF; CDR3 DNA: TGCAGCGGGGGGTTTACGGATACGCAGTATTTT
clone size: few; V gene: TRBV27; J gene: TRBJ1-1; D gene: NA; CDR3 length: 16; CDR3 protein: CASKAVSGALGTEAFF; CDR3 DNA: TGTGCCAGTAAAGCAGTTTCCGGCGCGCTGGGCACTGAAGCTTTCTTT
clone size: NA; V gene: TRBV5-1; J gene: TRBJ2-6; D gene: NA; CDR3 length: 16; CDR3 protein: CASSATQGGGANVLTF; CDR3 DNA: TGCGCCAGCAGCGCAACTCAGGGAGGTGGGGCCAACGTCCTGACTTTC
clone size: NA; V gene: TRBV7-2; J gene: TRBJ2-7; D gene: TRBD1; CDR3 length: 16; CDR3 protein: CASSSFRDRGRDEQYF; CDR3 DNA: TGTGCCAGCAGCTCTTTCCGGGACAGGGGGAGGGACGAGCAGTACTTC
clone size: NA; V gene: TRBV6-1; J gene: TRBJ2-3; D gene: NA; CDR3 length: 14; CDR3 protein: CASMASWGTDTQYF; CDR3 DNA: TGTGCCAGCATGGCTAGCTGGGGCACAGATACGCAGTATTTT
clone size: NA; V gene: TRBV7-6; J gene: TRBJ2-7; D gene: NA; CDR3 length: 14; CDR3 protein: CASSPQEGPYEQYF; CDR3 DNA: TGTGCCAGCAGCCCACAGGAAGGCCCTTACGAGCAGTACTTC
clone size: NA; V gene: TRBV29-1; J gene: TRBJ2-1; D gene: TRBD1; CDR3 length: 11; CDR3 protein: CTVQGANEQFF; CDR3 DNA: TGCACCGTTCAGGGGGCCAATGAGCAGTTCTTC
clone size: NA; V gene: TRBV7-6; J gene: TRBJ2-2; D gene: TRBD1; CDR3 length: 16; CDR3 protein: CASSLTRGQGSGELFF; CDR3 DNA: TGTGCCAGCAGCTTAACCCGCGGACAGGGGAGCGGGGAGCTGTTTTTT
clone size: NA; V gene: TRBV7-3; J gene: TRBJ1-3; D gene: NA; CDR3 length: 14; CDR3 protein: CASSPTRSGNTIYF; CDR3 DNA: TGTGCCAGCAGCCCCACGCGGAGTGGAAACACCATATATTTT
clone size: NA; V gene: TRBV4-2; J gene: TRBJ1-1; D gene: NA; CDR3 length: 13; CDR3 protein: CASSQGTVDEAFF; CDR3 DNA: TGTGCCAGCAGCCAAGGGACGGTTGATGAAGCTTTCTTT
clone size: few; V gene: TRBV9; J gene: TRBJ2-1; D gene: NA; CDR3 length: 15; CDR3 protein: CASSQMPGLGHEQFF; CDR3 DNA: TGTGCCAGCAGCCAGATGCCGGGACTCGGACATGAGCAGTTCTTC
clone size: NA; V gene: TRBV18; J gene: TRBJ2-7; D gene: NA; CDR3 length: 12; CDR3 protein: CASSPSVLEQYF; CDR3 DNA: TGTGCCAGCTCCCCTTCCGTCCTCGAGCAGTACTTC
clone size: many; V gene: TRBV2; J gene: TRBJ2-3; D gene: NA; CDR3 length: 14; CDR3 protein: CASSNRGFTDTQYF; CDR3 DNA: TGTGCCAGCAGTAACCGGGGGTTCACAGATACGCAGTATTTT
clone size: NA; V gene: TRBV6-1; J gene: TRBJ1-4; D gene: NA; CDR3 length: 13; CDR3 protein: CASSGFDRAKLFF; CDR3 DNA: TGTGCCAGCAGTGGATTCGACCGGGCAAAACTGTTTTTT
clone size: once; V gene: TRBV9; J gene: TRBJ2-5; D gene: NA; CDR3 length: 14; CDR3 protein: CASSVDGRVVTQYF; CDR3 DNA: TGTGCCAGCAGCGTAGATGGCAGGGTGGTGACCCAGTACTTC
clone size: NA; V gene: TRBV15; J gene: TRBJ2-5; D gene: TRBD1; CDR3 length: 14; CDR3 protein: CATSPRDRQETQYF; CDR3 DNA: TGTGCCACCAGCCCACGGGACAGACAAGAGACCCAGTACTTC